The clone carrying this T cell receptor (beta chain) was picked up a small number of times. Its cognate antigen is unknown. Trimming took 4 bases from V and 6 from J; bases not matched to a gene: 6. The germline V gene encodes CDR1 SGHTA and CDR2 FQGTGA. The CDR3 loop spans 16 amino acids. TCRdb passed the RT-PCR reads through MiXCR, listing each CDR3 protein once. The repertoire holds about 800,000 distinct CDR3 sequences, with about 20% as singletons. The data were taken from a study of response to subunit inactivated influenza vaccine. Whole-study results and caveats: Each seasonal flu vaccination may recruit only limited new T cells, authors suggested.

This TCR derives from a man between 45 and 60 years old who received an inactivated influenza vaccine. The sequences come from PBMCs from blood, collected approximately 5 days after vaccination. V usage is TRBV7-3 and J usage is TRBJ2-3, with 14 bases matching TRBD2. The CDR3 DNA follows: TGTGCCAGCAGCTCGACAGGACTAGCGGGAGGTGATACGCAGTATTTT. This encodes CASSSTGLAGGDTQYF.